The next 20 T cell receptor beta chains were all read from a single sample in a study of T cells in localized non-small cell lung cancer. Profiling relied on immunoSEQ multiplex PCR, and the TCRdb table lists in-frame clones only, not all of them. The table has around 41,000 clones, around nine tenths seen once. Here the sequenced sample was peripheral blood, taken before any cancer treatment. These receptors were collected from a female donor aged 60 or older with stage I squamous cell lung carcinoma.

The chain couples TRBV18 to TRBJ1-5; 8 bases fit TRBD1. There are 15 residues in the CDR3. Trimming at V came to 6 bases and at J to 1 base, leaving 5 bases not matched to a gene. The V gene's germline CDR1 is KGHSH and CDR2 LQKENI. The CDR3 is CASSSDRVSNQPQHF. CDR3 in DNA: TGTGCCAGCTCGTCGGACAGGGTGAGCAATCAGCCCCAGCATTTT.

The gene calls are TRBV27 and TRBJ2-7, with D perhaps matching TRBD2 (6 bases). The germline V and J ends were trimmed by 1 base and 0 bases, with 13 bases remaining between them. This CDR3 region has 16 residues. The germline CDR1 and CDR2 sequences are MNHEY and SMNVEV (reference sequence). Here the CDR3 DNA reads TGTGCCAGCAGTTTATACTCCCGGACTAACTCCTACGAGCAGTACTTC. The encoded protein is CASSLYSRTNSYEQYF.

V usage is TRBV28 and J usage is TRBJ1-2; maybe TRBD1 (6 bases). Germline loops: CDR1 MDHEN, CDR2 SYDVKM. This CDR3 is 14 amino acids long. Trimming pared 6 bases from V and 2 bases from J, leaving 13 bases between. The CDR3 reads CASSGRGENYGYTF. Written as DNA, the CDR3 is TGTGCCAGCAGCGGTAGGGGGGAAAACTATGGCTACACCTTC.

V usage is TRBV30 and J usage is TRBJ2-5; D remains unclear. V dropped 3 bases and J dropped 1 base, with 3 bases sitting between them. This CDR3 region has 11 residues. Per the germline V gene, CDR1 is GTSNPN and CDR2 is SVGIG (reference sequence). CDR3 sequence reads: CAWRIQETQYF. In nucleotides, the CDR3 is TGTGCCTGGAGGATCCAAGAGACCCAGTACTTC.

The rearrangement uses TRBV10-1 and TRBJ2-7; TRBD2 matches at 11 bases. The CDR3 contains 17 residues. V shed 1 base, J shed 5 bases, and the junction held 10 bases outside the gene matches. Germline V lookup: CDR1 WNHNN, CDR2 SYGVQD (reference sequence). In nucleotides, the CDR3 is TGCGCCAGCAGTGAGTTGCGATTAGCGGGAGGGCAGGACGAGCAGTACTTC. Its protein is CASSELRLAGGQDEQYF.

The chain recombines TRBV7-8 with TRBJ1-3, with D unclear. V was pared by 3 bases and J by 1 base, with 10 bases between. The CDR3 has 15 residues. CDR1 and CDR2 from the germline V gene are SGHVS and FQNEAQ. DNA of the CDR3: TGTGCCAGCAGCTTTCATATAGGGTCTGGAAACACCATATATTTT. This sequence encodes CASSFHIGSGNTIYF.

This chain joins TRBV7-3 and TRBJ2-5; D may match TRBD1 or TRBD2 (5 bases each). V shed 3 bases and J shed 0 bases, with 26 bases lying between them. CDR1 SGHTA and CDR2 FQGTGA come from the germline V gene. The CDR3 is 20 amino acids. DNA for the CDR3: TGTGCCAGCAGCTTTAAGGTCGGGGCCTCGGGGCGGGCCAACCAAGAGACCCAGTACTTC. It translates to CASSFKVGASGRANQETQYF.

V usage is TRBV5-4 and J usage is TRBJ1-1, with 8 bases lining up with TRBD1. CDR1 and CDR2 from the germline V gene are SGHNT and YYREEE (reference sequence). V shed 3 bases, J shed 4 bases, and the junction held 8 bases outside the gene matches. The CDR3 runs 15 residues. In nucleotides, the CDR3 is TGTGCCAGCAGCTCTGGGCCAGGGGGCGGCACTGAAGCTTTCTTT. Its protein is CASSSGPGGGTEAFF.

This clone was seen a handful of times. This chain joins TRBV4-2 and TRBJ2-7; 11 bases match TRBD1. This CDR3 has 16 amino acids. From germline, CDR1 is LGHNA and CDR2 YNFKEQ. V was clipped by 1 base and J by 6 bases; unmatched bases: 8. This CDR3 is CASSQVVGQGVGEQYF. DNA of the CDR3: TGTGCCAGCAGCCAAGTAGTGGGACAGGGGGTTGGCGAGCAGTACTTC.

The genes are TRBV7-2 and TRBJ1-2, with a weak D call TRBD1 (6 bases). Germline V gene sequence: CDR1 SGHTA, CDR2 FQGNSA. The CDR3 is 13 amino acids. Between the trimmed V and J ends, which lost 5 bases and 5 bases, there was a span of 12 bases. The CDR3 reads CASSRTERYGYTF. In nucleotides, the CDR3 is TGTGCCAGCAGCCGGACAGAGAGGTATGGCTACACCTTC.

This sequence joins TRBV7-3 and TRBJ2-6; D remains ambiguous. V lost 0 bases to trimming and J lost 0 bases, with 12 bases between them. Per the germline V gene, CDR1 is SGHTA and CDR2 is FQGTGA. The CDR3 is 18 amino acids. CDR3 sequence: CASSLTAFPGSGANVLTF. In DNA form, the CDR3 reads TGTGCCAGCAGCTTAACAGCCTTCCCAGGCTCTGGGGCCAACGTCCTGACTTTC.

The rearrangement joins TRBV6-5 to TRBJ2-5; D perhaps matches TRBD2 (5 bases). CDR1 is MNHEY, CDR2 SVGAGI, per germline. Trimming shortened V by 11 bases and J by 7 bases, and 23 bases separated the two germline ends. CDR3 length: 14 residues. CDR3 region: CAARALGVRGTQYF. CDR3 bases: TGTGCCGCGAGGGCACTGGGAGTTCGAGGGACCCAGTACTTC.

The chain uses TRBV11-2 and TRBJ2-3, with 14 bases aligning to TRBD2. The V gene's germline CDR1 is SGHAT and CDR2 FQNNGV. V lost 5 bases and J lost 2; bases outside the gene matches: 12. The CDR3 totals 19 residues. CDR3: CASSKRGTSGSGFTDTQYF. The CDR3 DNA reads TGTGCCAGCAGCAAGAGGGGGACTAGCGGGAGTGGGTTCACAGATACGCAGTATTTT. Based on the CDR3 plus reference TRBV11-2 and TRBJ2-3, the full variable domain is EAGVAQSPRYKIIEKRQSVAFWCNPISGHATLYWYQQILGQGPKLLIQFQNNGVVDDSQLPKDRFSAERLKGVDSTLKIQPAKLEDSAVYLCASSKRGTSGSGFTDTQYFGPGTRLTVL.

In this sample, this clone turned up once. The rearrangement joins TRBV15 to TRBJ1-1; D not resolved. This CDR3 comprises 14 residues. CDR1 is LNHNV and CDR2 is YYDKDF in the germline V gene (reference sequence). The V end was cut by 3 bases, the J end by 1 base, with 9 bases between. The CDR3 DNA reads TGTGCCACCAGCAGTCGGTCAGAGAACACTGAAGCTTTCTTT. It translates to CATSSRSENTEAFF.

This sequence joins TRBV4-3 and TRBJ2-7; 7 nucleotides agree with TRBD2. The junction had 23 bases not matched to a gene; V was cut back by 0 bases and J by 3 bases. Germline V gene data show CDR1 as LGHNA and CDR2 as YSLEER. The CDR3 is made up of 21 amino acids. CDR3 sequence (DNA): TGCGCCAGCAGCCAAGATGCGATTTACGACCTGGGGGGAGGGCCTGACTACGAGCAGTACTTC. It is translated as CASSQDAIYDLGGGPDYEQYF.

The chain combines TRBV6-5 with TRBJ1-6, with D unresolved. CDR3 size: 11 residues. V lost 8 bases and J 6 bases, leaving 5 bases between the germline ends. Germline values: CDR1 MNHEY, CDR2 SVGAGI. CDR3 residues: CASGLNSPLHF. The CDR3 coding sequence is TGTGCCAGCGGGCTTAATTCACCCCTCCACTTT.

V gene TRBV7-4 combines with J gene TRBJ2-1; D remains ambiguous. Trimming shortened V by 0 bases and J by 5 bases, and 11 bases separated the two germline ends. The CDR3 runs to 15 residues. Germline V gives CDR1 SGHVT, CDR2 SQSDAQ. The CDR3 DNA is TGTGCCAGCAGCTTAGCGCAGCTAGAAAACAATGAGCAGTTCTTC. This codes for CASSLAQLENNEQFF.

V is TRBV5-4 and J is TRBJ2-5; the D gene is possibly TRBD2 (7 bases). Germline CDR1 is SGHNT and CDR2 is YYREEE (reference sequence). This CDR3 has 14 residues. V lost 1 base and J lost 3, with 10 bases in between. In nucleotides, the CDR3 is TGTGCCAGCAGCTTGAGGGGGGGGGAAGAGACCCAGTACTTC. Its translation: CASSLRGGEETQYF. Full variable domain (missing parts from reference TRBV5-4 and TRBJ2-5): ETGVTQSPTHLIKTRGQQVTLRCSSQSGHNTVSWYQQALGQGPQFIFQYYREEENGRGNFPPRFSGLQFPNYSSELNVNALELDDSALYLCASSLRGGEETQYFGPGTRLLVL.

The J gene is TRBJ1-2, the V gene TRBV6-6; 8 nucleotides match TRBD1. The CDR3 is made up of 15 amino acids. The germline gives CDR1 MNHNY, CDR2 SVGAGI (reference sequence). J was trimmed by 5 bases and V by 6 bases; bases with no gene match: 11. In DNA form, the CDR3 reads TGTGCCAGCAGGATACAGGGGGAGTCCAATTATGGCTACACCTTC. Translated: CASRIQGESNYGYTF.

The chain links TRBV10-1 to TRBJ2-7; 7 bases align to TRBD2. The V gene's germline CDR1 is WNHNN and CDR2 SYGVQD (reference sequence). The junction had 5 bases not matched to a gene; V was cut back by 3 bases and J by 0 bases. This CDR3 contains 15 residues. The CDR3 DNA reads TGCGCCAGCAGTGATCCGAGCGGGACCTCCTACGAGCAGTACTTC. Its translation is CASSDPSGTSYEQYF.